The 28 T cell receptor beta chains given below trace back to one sample, sequenced in a study of OX40 agonist ivuxolimab in advanced cancers. Clones were sequenced by immunoSEQ multiplex PCR, and TCRdb holds only the in-frame ones, with some missing. The sample contains about 70,000 clones, roughly nine tenths of which appear only once. Sample: CD4+ or CD8+ T cells sorted from blood, taken in a trial of the OX40 agonist ivuxolimab. The source of these receptors is an adult with an advanced solid tumor such as melanoma, head and neck, liver or kidney cancer.

This clone is a singleton in its sample. The chain joins TRBV2 to TRBJ2-1, with D perhaps matching TRBD1 (6 bases). V shed 8 bases and J shed 2 bases, with 13 bases lying between them. Germline assignment: CDR1 SNHLY and CDR2 FYNNEI. This CDR3 is 14 amino acids long. The CDR3 DNA is TGTGCCAGCCGACCGGGACAAGCCTACAATGAGCAGTTCTTC. This codes for CASRPGQAYNEQFF.

This chain links TRBV28 with TRBJ1-2, with D possibly TRBD1 on 5 matching bases. The CDR3 spans 15 residues. Deletions cut 1 base from V and 8 bases from J, with 17 bases between. Germline values: CDR1 MDHEN, CDR2 SYDVKM. This CDR3 reads CASSLSGLGTEGYTF. In nucleotides, the CDR3 is TGTGCCAGCAGTTTATCAGGACTGGGGACGGAAGGCTACACCTTC.

The V and J genes are TRBV7-2 and TRBJ1-5; D remains unclear. CDR1 is SGHTA, CDR2 FQGNSA, per germline. This CDR3 is 16 amino acids long. Trimming left V 3 bases short and J 5 bases short, with 17 bases between. CDR3 coding DNA: TGTGCCAGCAGCTTGAGGCCTCCACGCTCCGATCAGCCCCAGCATTTT. Residues: CASSLRPPRSDQPQHF.

This clone occurred once. The genes are TRBV9 and TRBJ2-3; 9 positions agree with TRBD2. V was clipped by 2 bases and J by 4 bases; unmatched bases: 5. The CDR3 consists of 15 residues. Per germline, CDR1 SGDLS and CDR2 YYNGEE. The CDR3 coding sequence is TGTGCCAGCAGCGTGATAGCGGGAGCGGCAGATACGCAGTATTTT. It specifies CASSVIAGAADTQYF.

V and J are TRBV6-5 and TRBJ1-2; TRBD1 agrees at 11 bases. The CDR3 totals 14 residues. CDR1 is MNHEY, CDR2 SVGAGI, per germline. The J segment lost 7 bases and the V segment lost 4 bases, leaving 5 bases of the junction unmatched. CDR3 in DNA: TGTGCCAGCAGTTTAGGGACAGGGGGGACTGGCTACACCTTC. Translating gives CASSLGTGGTGYTF.

On this clone: Other DNA sequences in the same sample also yield this CDR3. The J gene is TRBJ2-7, the V gene TRBV20-1; unclear D gene. The V end was cut by 3 bases, the J end by 4 bases, with 4 bases between. The germline CDR1 and CDR2 sequences are DFQATT and SNEGSKA (reference sequence). CDR3 size: 10 residues. The CDR3 spells CSASPYEQYF. The DNA of the CDR3 is TGCAGTGCTAGCCCGTACGAGCAGTACTTC.

The V gene is TRBV12-5, the J gene TRBJ2-2; weak D call: TRBD1 (5 bases). CDR3 length equals 16 residues. Trimming stripped 4 bases from V and 4 bases from J, with 16 bases between. CDR1 LGHNT and CDR2 FRNRAP come from the germline V gene. CDR3 protein: CASGSVIGASTGELFF. The CDR3 DNA reads as TGTGCTAGTGGTTCGGTAATAGGGGCTAGCACCGGGGAGCTGTTTTTT.

This clone was seen only once. This chain links TRBV5-1 with TRBJ2-5, with a weak D call TRBD2 (6 bases). Trimming removed 0 bases from V and 1 base from J, with 10 bases in between. Germline V gene lookup returns CDR1 SGHRS and CDR2 YFSETQ. The CDR3 is 15 amino acids. The CDR3 sequence: CASSLAGVTQETQYF. The CDR3 DNA reads TGCGCCAGCAGCTTGGCGGGGGTAACCCAAGAGACCCAGTACTTC.

The chain couples TRBV5-4 to TRBJ2-2; a weak D match, TRBD1 (6 bases). CDR3 length: 18 residues. The germline V and J ends were trimmed by 4 bases and 4 bases, with 23 bases remaining between them. The germline gives CDR1 SGHNT, CDR2 YYREEE (reference sequence). The CDR3 coding sequence is TGTGCCAGCAGCCCCTCGATCGTCCAGGGGCGAGGCACCGGGGAGCTGTTTTTT. This sequence encodes CASSPSIVQGRGTGELFF.

The rearrangement joins TRBV4-3 to TRBJ2-1; 12 nucleotides line up with TRBD2. Germline lookup yields CDR1 LGHNA and CDR2 YSLEER. The junction had 4 bases not matched to a gene; V was cut back by 0 bases and J by 7 bases. The CDR3 is 16 amino acids. The CDR3 is CASSQDRTSGGNEQFF. The CDR3 nucleotides are TGCGCCAGCAGCCAAGATCGAACTAGCGGGGGGAATGAGCAGTTCTTC.

The chain couples TRBV28 to TRBJ1-5; 11 bases are shared with TRBD1. Germline assignment: CDR1 MDHEN and CDR2 SYDVKM. This CDR3 comprises 14 residues. V was pared by 6 bases and J by 7 bases, with 5 bases of the junction left unmatched. The CDR3 DNA follows: TGTGCCAGCAGCAGGACAGGGGGCGCCCAGCCCCAGCATTTT. The encoded protein is CASSRTGGAQPQHF. Together with reference TRBV28 and TRBJ1-5, the CDR3 gives the full variable domain: DVKVTQSSRYLVKRTGEKVFLECVQDMDHENMFWYRQDPGLGLRLIYFSYDVKMKEKGDIPEGYSVSREKKERFSLILESASTNQTSMYLCASSRTGGAQPQHFGDGTRLSIL.

This clone was detected once. V and J are TRBV28 and TRBJ1-2; D unresolved. The V gene's germline CDR1 is MDHEN and CDR2 SYDVKM. V lost 0 bases and J lost 0, with 8 bases in between. This CDR3 has 15 residues. The CDR3 DNA sequence: TGTGCCAGCAGTTTATGGAGGGCGGCTAACTATGGCTACACCTTC. Translation: CASSLWRAANYGYTF.

The chain is built from TRBV7-2 and TRBJ2-7, with 7 nucleotides matching TRBD1. CDR1 and CDR2 from the germline V gene are SGHTA and FQGNSA. The CDR3 has 16 residues. V was clipped by 1 base and J by 2 bases; unmatched bases: 8. The CDR3 here is CASSLEGQRLTYEQYF. The CDR3 DNA follows: TGTGCCAGCAGCTTAGAGGGACAGAGACTGACCTACGAGCAGTACTTC.

This chain joins TRBV9 and TRBJ2-3, with a tentative D call TRBD2 (6 bases). The germline V gene has CDR1 SGDLS and CDR2 YYNGEE. V gave up 4 bases and J gave up 6 bases, with 18 bases separating them. CDR3 size: 15 residues. This CDR3 is CASSLQAGPRDTQYF. The CDR3 region has the DNA TGTGCCAGCAGCCTCCAGGCGGGGCCTCGGGATACGCAGTATTTT.

The chain employs TRBV6-5 and TRBJ1-2; D may be TRBD1 (6 bases). CDR1 and CDR2 from the germline V gene are MNHEY and SVGAGI. This CDR3 has 13 residues. Trimming removed 6 bases from V and 4 bases from J, with 12 bases in between. The CDR3 reads CASREGHFYGYTF. The CDR3 DNA reads TGTGCCAGCAGAGAGGGACATTTCTATGGCTACACCTTC.

The CDR3 DNA sequence: TGCGCCAGCAGCCAAGAACAAACCCCTTCCTACGAGCAGTACTTC. Its protein is CASSQEQTPSYEQYF. The chain has TRBV4-1 and TRBJ2-7; D call uncertain. This CDR3 is built from 15 residues. Germline assignment: CDR1 MGHRA and CDR2 YSYEKL. With 0 bases removed from V and 1 base from J, the gap between germline ends came to 10 bases.

This rearrangement joins TRBV28 to TRBJ1-6, with unresolved D. The germline V gene has CDR1 MDHEN and CDR2 SYDVKM. The germline V and J ends were trimmed by 8 bases and 6 bases, with 11 bases remaining between them. The CDR3 runs to 13 residues. CDR3 sequence: CASYSGFNSPLHF. CDR3 DNA sequence: TGTGCCAGCTACAGTGGATTTAATTCACCCCTCCACTTT.

V is TRBV30 and J is TRBJ1-1; no firm D call. V lost 1 base and J 0 bases, leaving 9 bases between the germline ends. The V gene's germline CDR1 is GTSNPN and CDR2 SVGIG (reference sequence). The CDR3 loop spans 14 amino acids. The CDR3 here is CAWSGSTLNTEAFF. Written as DNA, the CDR3 is TGTGCCTGGAGTGGGAGCACTTTGAACACTGAAGCTTTCTTT.

The genes are TRBV18 and TRBJ2-1, with 7 bases identical to TRBD1. CDR3 length: 15 amino acids. V trimming: 3 bases; J trimming: 7 bases; junction bases outside the gene matches: 9. Germline CDR1 reads KGHSH; CDR2 reads LQKENI. CDR3 protein: CASSPFVQGDNEQFF. In nucleotides, the CDR3 is TGTGCCAGCTCACCCTTTGTTCAGGGGGATAATGAGCAGTTCTTC.

The chain couples TRBV5-1 to TRBJ2-2; D is unclear. Looked up from germline, CDR1 is SGHRS and CDR2 is YFSETQ. The CDR3 runs 12 residues. V was clipped by 5 bases and J by 4 bases, with 6 bases between them. The CDR3, as DNA: TGCGCCAGCAGTTTCAGCACCGGGGAGCTGTTTTTT. Its translation is CASSFSTGELFF.

This rearrangement joins TRBV7-6 to TRBJ1-4; TRBD1 matches 7 bases. This CDR3 contains 14 residues. V shed 4 bases, J shed 8 bases, and the junction held 7 bases outside the gene matches. Germline V CDR1 and CDR2: SGHVS, FNYEAQ. CDR3 residues: CASSSTGAGEKLFF. The CDR3 DNA reads TGTGCCAGCAGCTCCACAGGGGCTGGGGAAAAACTGTTTTTT.

This clone was seen a single time. The gene calls are TRBV4-3 and TRBJ2-3, with TRBD2 matching over 10 bases. The CDR3 consists of 15 residues. Per germline, CDR1 LGHNA and CDR2 YSLEER. The V and J ends lost 4 bases and 3 bases, in that order; junction bases with no gene match: 4. The CDR3 here is CASSRGTSETDTQYF. CDR3 in DNA: TGCGCCAGCAGCCGGGGGACTAGCGAAACAGATACGCAGTATTTT.

The CDR3 DNA follows: TGTGCCTGGAGTATTAGCAACCTCTCTGGAAACACCATATATTTT. Its translation is CAWSISNLSGNTIYF. This sequence joins TRBV30 and TRBJ1-3; D ambiguous. This CDR3 has 15 residues. V was trimmed by 2 bases and J by 0 bases, leaving 11 bases between them. Germline V CDR1 and CDR2: GTSNPN, SVGIG (reference sequence).

The gene calls are TRBV5-1 and TRBJ1-2; the match to TRBD1 covers 10 bases. The germline V gene encodes CDR1 SGHRS and CDR2 YFSETQ. The ends lost 5 bases at V and 8 bases at J; junction bases unmatched: 6. The CDR3 is 13 amino acids. The CDR3 nucleotides read TGCGCCAGCAGTCTTGGGACAGGGGTCGGCTACACCTTC. It is translated as CASSLGTGVGYTF. The full variable domain, its missing parts supplied by reference TRBV5-1 and TRBJ1-2, is KAGVTQTPRYLIKTRGQQVTLSCSPISGHRSVSWYQQTPGQGLQFLFEYFSETQRNKGNFPGRFSGRQFSNSRSEMNVSTLELGDSALYLCASSLGTGVGYTFGSGTRLTVV.

The chain joins TRBV2 to TRBJ1-1, with D unresolved. V was pared by 9 bases and J by 10 bases, with 6 bases between. Per the germline V gene, CDR1 is SNHLY and CDR2 is FYNNEI. The CDR3 loop spans 8 amino acids. The CDR3 DNA is TGTGCCAGGAAAGGAGCTTTCTTT. Translation gives CARKGAFF. The variable domain in full, with the rest retrieved from reference TRBV2 and TRBJ1-1, is EPEVTQTPSHQVTQMGQEVILRCVPISNHLYFYWYRQILGQKVEFLVSFYNNEISEKSEIFDDQFSVERPDGSNFTLKIRSTKLEDSAMYFCARKGAFFGQGTRLTVV.

The CDR3 coding sequence is TGTGCCAGCACCTCCCCCCAATCGACCGGGGAGCTGTTTTTT. Its protein product is CASTSPQSTGELFF. The chain combines TRBV28 with TRBJ2-2; D unresolved. Germline CDR1 is MDHEN and CDR2 is SYDVKM. The CDR3 consists of 14 residues. V lost 7 bases and J 5 bases, leaving 14 bases between the germline ends. Full variable domain (outside the CDR3, taken from reference TRBV28 and TRBJ2-2): DVKVTQSSRYLVKRTGEKVFLECVQDMDHENMFWYRQDPGLGLRLIYFSYDVKMKEKGDIPEGYSVSREKKERFSLILESASTNQTSMYLCASTSPQSTGELFFGEGSRLTVL.

The chain has TRBV4-1 and TRBJ2-5, with D possibly TRBD1 on 5 matching bases. Looked up from germline, CDR1 is MGHRA and CDR2 is YSYEKL. The CDR3 totals 15 residues. Trimming stripped 0 bases from V and 5 bases from J, with 13 bases between. The CDR3 DNA follows: TGCGCCAGCAGCCAAGATCAGGGTAGGCTGGAGACCCAGTACTTC. The encoded protein is CASSQDQGRLETQYF.

The V call is TRBV5-1, the J call TRBJ2-1; perhaps D is TRBD1 or TRBD2 (5 bases each). Trimming shortened V by 5 bases and J by 6 bases, and 12 bases separated the two germline ends. Germline values: CDR1 SGHRS, CDR2 YFSETQ. This CDR3 is 13 amino acids long. In DNA, the CDR3 is TGCGCCAGCAGTCGAGGGACGCCCAATGAGCAGTTCTTC. This gives the protein CASSRGTPNEQFF.